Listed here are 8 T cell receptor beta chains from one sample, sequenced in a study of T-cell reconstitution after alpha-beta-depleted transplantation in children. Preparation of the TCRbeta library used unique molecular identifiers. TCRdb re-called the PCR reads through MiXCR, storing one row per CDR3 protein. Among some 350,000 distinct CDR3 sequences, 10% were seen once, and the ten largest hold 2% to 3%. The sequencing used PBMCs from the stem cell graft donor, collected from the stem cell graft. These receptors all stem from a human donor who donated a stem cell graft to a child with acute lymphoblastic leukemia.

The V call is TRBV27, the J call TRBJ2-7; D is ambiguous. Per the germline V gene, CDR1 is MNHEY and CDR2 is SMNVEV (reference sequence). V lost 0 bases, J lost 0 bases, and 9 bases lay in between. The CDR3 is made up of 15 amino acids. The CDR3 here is CASSLSAVSSYEQYF. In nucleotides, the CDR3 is TGTGCCAGCAGTTTATCGGCGGTGAGCTCCTACGAGCAGTACTTC.

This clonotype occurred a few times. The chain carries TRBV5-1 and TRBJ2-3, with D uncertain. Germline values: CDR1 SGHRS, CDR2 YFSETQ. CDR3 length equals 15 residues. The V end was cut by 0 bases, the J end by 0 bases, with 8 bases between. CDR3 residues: CASSLDSPSTDTQYF. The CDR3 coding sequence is TGCGCCAGCAGCTTGGATTCCCCGAGCACAGATACGCAGTATTTT.

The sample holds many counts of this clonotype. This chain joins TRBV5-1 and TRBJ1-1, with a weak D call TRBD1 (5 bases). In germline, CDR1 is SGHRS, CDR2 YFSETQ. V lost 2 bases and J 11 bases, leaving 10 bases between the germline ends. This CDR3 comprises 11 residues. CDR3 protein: CASSFRGKAFF. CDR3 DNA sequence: TGCGCCAGCAGCTTTCGGGGGAAGGCTTTCTTT.

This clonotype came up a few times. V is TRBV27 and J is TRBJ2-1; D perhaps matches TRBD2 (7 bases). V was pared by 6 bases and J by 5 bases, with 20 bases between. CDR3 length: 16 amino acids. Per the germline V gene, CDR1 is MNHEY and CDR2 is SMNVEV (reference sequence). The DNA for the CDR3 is TGTGCCAGCAGCTCTTCCCCTAAGGGGGGGAACAATGAGCAGTTCTTC. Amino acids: CASSSSPKGGNNEQFF.

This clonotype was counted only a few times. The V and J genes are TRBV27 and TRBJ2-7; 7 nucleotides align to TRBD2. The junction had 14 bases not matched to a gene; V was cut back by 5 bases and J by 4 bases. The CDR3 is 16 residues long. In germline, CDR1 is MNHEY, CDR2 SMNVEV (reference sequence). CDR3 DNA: TGTGCCAGCAGTCCGCGCCTCTCCAGCGGGATTTACGAGCAGTACTTC. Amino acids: CASSPRLSSGIYEQYF.

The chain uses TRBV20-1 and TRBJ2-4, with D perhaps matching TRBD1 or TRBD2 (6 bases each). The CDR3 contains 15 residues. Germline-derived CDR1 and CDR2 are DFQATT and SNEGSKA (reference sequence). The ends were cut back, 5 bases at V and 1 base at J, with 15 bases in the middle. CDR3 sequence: CSAPARGVAKNIQYF. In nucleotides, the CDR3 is TGCAGTGCTCCGGCGAGGGGGGTGGCCAAAAACATTCAGTACTTC.

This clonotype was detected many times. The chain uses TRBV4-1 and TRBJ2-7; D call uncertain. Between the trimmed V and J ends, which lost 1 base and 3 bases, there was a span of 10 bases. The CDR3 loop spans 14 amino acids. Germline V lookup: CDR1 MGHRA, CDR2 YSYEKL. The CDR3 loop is CASSQGRRNYEQYF. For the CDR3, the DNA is TGCGCCAGCAGCCAAGGACGCAGAAACTACGAGCAGTACTTC.

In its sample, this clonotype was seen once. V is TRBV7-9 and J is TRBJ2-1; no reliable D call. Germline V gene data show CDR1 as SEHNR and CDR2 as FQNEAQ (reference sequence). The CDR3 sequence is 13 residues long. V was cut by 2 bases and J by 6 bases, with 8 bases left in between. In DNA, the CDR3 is TGTGCCAGCAGCTTAAAGGGTATCAATGAGCAGTTCTTC. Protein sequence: CASSLKGINEQFF.